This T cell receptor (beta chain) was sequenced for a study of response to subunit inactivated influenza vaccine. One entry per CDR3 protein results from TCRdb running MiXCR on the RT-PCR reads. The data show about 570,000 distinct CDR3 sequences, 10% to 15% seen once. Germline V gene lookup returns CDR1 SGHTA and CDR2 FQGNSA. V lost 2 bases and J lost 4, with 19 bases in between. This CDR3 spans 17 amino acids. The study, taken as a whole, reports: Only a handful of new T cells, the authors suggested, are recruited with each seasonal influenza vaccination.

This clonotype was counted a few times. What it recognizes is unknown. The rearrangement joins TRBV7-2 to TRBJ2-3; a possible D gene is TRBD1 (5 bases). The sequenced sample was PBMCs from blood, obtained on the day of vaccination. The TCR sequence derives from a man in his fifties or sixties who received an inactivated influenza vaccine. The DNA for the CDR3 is TGTGCCAGCAGCTTACCGCAGGTACCGACAGCATCAGATACGCAGTATTTT. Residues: CASSLPQVPTASDTQYF.